What follows is one T cell receptor beta chain and its context. The antigen it recognizes is unknown. No base quality values were provided; no much bigger clone lies one nucleotide off. TCRbeta CDR3 regions were amplified from genomic DNA using the immunoSEQ Assay, a bias-controlled multiplex PCR. Per the authors' processing: The number of nucleated cells in each sample was estimated by amplification of reference gene primers within the assay. To quantify the absolute abundance of each unique TCRbeta CDR3 rearrangement, sequence reads were collapsed and filtered. Productive Simpson clonality was computed per sample as the square root of Simpson's diversity index over productive rearrangements. TCRdb obtained this table from immuneACCESS and retained in-frame rearrangements with V and J assigned. These tables miss some clones; where compared with another copy, unresolved V genes account for less than half of the shortfall, and the remainder is unexplained. For V, J and clone size, that table is used; D and trimming come from the DNA. The sample includes around 45,000 clones, with roughly 89% observed a single time. The ten largest clones represent 10% to 15% of the sample.

Collaborating institutions collected whole blood in K2EDTA tubes following their own protocols. Collaborator samples were shipped for TCRbeta analysis as frozen whole blood, isolated PBMCs, or DNA extracted from either sample type. These data belong to a study of blood T cell repertoires in COVID-19 (dated by TCRdb to the early 2020s). Regarding the research as a whole: Collaborator samples came from the United States, Italy and Spain and covered acute and convalescent phases of COVID-19. The prospective study material was composed of cDNA or gDNA derived from T cells, B-cell-depleted T cells, or PBMCs. The dataset comprised deeply sampled blood TCRbeta repertoires from subjects exposed to, actively infected with, or recovered from COVID-19. The repertoires were released in a freely available public database meant as a resource for research on the immune response to SARS-CoV-2. The samples were drawn from the first 160 participants of the ongoing ImmuneRACE study and from about 1,200 subjects provided by 6 global collaborators. Sample metadata almost always included a de-identified subject ID, COVID-19 status, age in years and sex. Where HLA class I and class II types were available, the types were taken from metadata supplied by the sample provider, not from assay-based typing. The research as a whole found: How much clinical and demographic metadata was included differed by source and by participant, and the metadata was provided uncurated.

Input material: peripheral blood. This clonotype was sampled from a man older than 75 with acute or convalescent COVID-19.

The CDR3 amino acid sequence is: CASRSVPNTEAFF. The DNA sequence reads TGTGCCAGCAGGTCAGTACCGAACACTGAAGCTTTCTTT. The receptor chain draws on TRBV12-3 or TRBV12-4 and TRBJ1-1, with the D gene uncertain. A distance of 9 bases separates the germline ends of V and J, which lose 6 bases and 1 base respectively. Its CDR3 holds 13 amino acids, cysteine through phenylalanine. The CDR3 DNA has 39 bases and is translated from base 1.